This T cell receptor beta chain was sequenced for a study of blood T cell repertoires in COVID-19. Whole-study context: T cells, B-cell-depleted T cells, or PBMCs supplied cDNA or gDNA.

Libraries were prepared by immunoSEQ multiplex PCR; TCRdb keeps only in-frame clonotypes and omits some of them. This table holds tens of thousands of clones, 75% to 85% found once. Looked up from germline, CDR1 is LGHDT and CDR2 is YNNKEL (reference sequence). Between the trimmed V and J ends, which lost 1 base and 6 bases, there was a span of 7 bases. The CDR3 sequence is 13 residues long. The sequenced material came from peripheral blood. The V call is TRBV3-1 (or the pseudogene TRBV3-2), the J call TRBJ1-5, with D hard to call. The TCR comes from a man aged 55 to 70 with acute or convalescent COVID-19. The CDR3 reads CASSQGRSQPQHF. The CDR3 bases are TGTGCCAGCAGCCAAGGCAGATCTCAGCCCCAGCATTTT.